Below are 25 T cell receptor beta chains sequenced from a single sample in a study of shared clonotypes between healthy human individuals. Produced via immunoSEQ multiplex PCR; TCRdb's table is partial and in-frame only. The sample comprises 1.5 million to 2.5 million clones, about 95% of which are singletons, and more than 0.9% rests with the top ten. CD45RO negativity and positive selection for CCR7 defined naive CD8 cells, a population that excluded terminally differentiated effector memory CD45RA+ cells. The sequenced sample consisted of naive CD8+ T cells sorted from blood. These TCRs come from a young man in good health.

Details on this clone: Other DNA sequences within the sample encode an identical CDR3. The chain is built from TRBV4-1 and TRBJ2-7; D possibly corresponds to TRBD1 (7 bases). Deletions cut 4 bases from V and 4 bases from J, with 8 bases between. The CDR3 spans 12 residues. Per germline, CDR1 MGHRA and CDR2 YSYEKL. The CDR3: CASSPGGYEQYF. The CDR3 coding sequence is TGCGCCAGCAGCCCAGGGGGGTACGAGCAGTACTTC.

The chain links TRBV6-1 to TRBJ2-7; 12 nucleotides line up with TRBD2. The CDR3 loop spans 16 amino acids. CDR1 MNHNS and CDR2 SASEGT come from the germline V gene. With 0 bases clipped from V and 4 bases from J, the junction kept 4 bases outside the gene matches. The CDR3 DNA reads TGTGCCAGCAGTGAAGCTAGTCTAGCGGGAGGGTACGAGCAGTACTTC. Its protein is CASSEASLAGGYEQYF.

J is TRBJ1-2 and V is TRBV2; D may be TRBD1 (5 bases). The CDR3 length is 16 residues. CDR1 is SNHLY, CDR2 FYNNEI, per germline. Trimming left V 4 bases short and J 2 bases short, with 17 bases between. CDR3 DNA: TGTGCCAGCAGTGTTGACCGAGGACGGACAAACTATGGCTACACCTTC. This codes for CASSVDRGRTNYGYTF.

The V call is TRBV9, the J call TRBJ2-7; D is ambiguous. CDR3 length equals 13 residues. Trimming took 1 base from V and 5 from J, leaving 10 bases between them. Germline V gene sequence: CDR1 SGDLS, CDR2 YYNGEE. The CDR3 DNA reads TGTGCCAGCAGCGTAACTCCTGGGGACGAGCAGTACTTC. Translation gives CASSVTPGDEQYF.

This sequence joins TRBV7-9 and TRBJ2-7, with unresolved D. The length of the CDR3 is 12 residues. Between the trimmed V and J ends, which lost 6 bases and 3 bases, there was a span of 9 bases. Germline V gene data show CDR1 as SEHNR and CDR2 as FQNEAQ (reference sequence). CDR3 protein: CASSLAVYEQYF. The CDR3 region has the DNA TGTGCCAGCAGTTTGGCTGTCTACGAGCAGTACTTC.

The gene calls are TRBV6-5 and TRBJ2-1, with 7 positions matching TRBD2. Germline CDR1 MNHEY, CDR2 SVGAGI. CDR3 size: 15 residues. Trimming at V came to 5 bases and at J to 6 bases, leaving 10 bases not matched to a gene. In nucleotides, the CDR3 is TGTGCCAGCAGTGTAGGACTAGGTGCTTTCAATGAGCAGTTCTTC. Translation gives CASSVGLGAFNEQFF.

The chain joins TRBV5-4 to TRBJ2-1; D not certain. Germline CDR1 SGHNT, CDR2 YYREEE (reference sequence). The ends were cut back, 1 base at V and 0 bases at J, with 8 bases in the middle. The CDR3 contains 15 residues. The CDR3 coding sequence is TGTGCCAGCAGCTTGCTTCTGAGCTCCTACAATGAGCAGTTCTTC. This sequence encodes CASSLLLSSYNEQFF.

This clone was recorded once. The chain recombines TRBV9 with TRBJ2-1; D not certain. The germline V and J ends were trimmed by 2 bases and 1 base, with 7 bases remaining between them. There are 14 residues in the CDR3. Germline lookup yields CDR1 SGDLS and CDR2 YYNGEE. CDR3 amino acids: CASSVGISYNEQFF. CDR3 bases: TGTGCCAGCAGCGTGGGAATATCCTACAATGAGCAGTTCTTC.

V and J are TRBV6-5 and TRBJ2-5; 11 positions match TRBD2. After removal of 6 bases from V and 5 bases from J, the junction contained 8 bases not matched to a gene. Germline assignment: CDR1 MNHEY and CDR2 SVGAGI. The CDR3 runs to 15 residues. The chain's CDR3 is CASRPTSGSGETQYF. As DNA, the CDR3 is TGTGCCAGCAGGCCTACTAGCGGGAGCGGTGAGACCCAGTACTTC.

With respect to this clone: At the DNA level, this CDR3 is encoded by other sequences in the same sample as well. The J gene is TRBJ2-5, the V gene TRBV29-1; D is possibly TRBD1 (6 bases). Germline CDR1 and CDR2: SQVTM and ANQGSEA. The CDR3 totals 13 residues. Trimming pared 3 bases from V and 1 base from J, leaving 9 bases between. In nucleotides, the CDR3 is TGCAGCGTTGAGGGCAGGGGCCAAGAGACCCAGTACTTC. Its protein is CSVEGRGQETQYF.

The chain employs TRBV14 and TRBJ2-5; 13 bases are shared with TRBD2. Germline V gene data show CDR1 as SGHDN and CDR2 as FVKESK. The CDR3 has 18 residues. V lost 4 bases and J lost 5; bases outside the gene matches: 13. The CDR3 protein is CASSPLGLAGALEETQYF. Here the CDR3 DNA reads TGTGCCAGCAGCCCCTTAGGACTAGCGGGGGCCCTCGAGGAGACCCAGTACTTC.

The rearrangement links TRBV5-6 to TRBJ2-7; D not resolved. The V end lost 6 bases, the J end lost 0 bases, and 7 bases lay between the germline ends. The CDR3 runs to 12 residues. From germline, CDR1 is SGHDT and CDR2 YYEEEE. DNA of the CDR3: TGTGCCAGCACCGGTTCCTCCTACGAGCAGTACTTC. This codes for CASTGSSYEQYF.

The V and J genes are TRBV6-6 and TRBJ2-7, with 9 bases that match TRBD1. The CDR3 length is 16 residues. Looked up from germline, CDR1 is MNHNY and CDR2 is SVGAGI (reference sequence). The ends lost 6 bases at V and 1 base at J; junction bases unmatched: 10. CDR3 amino acids: CASSLTRDRESYEQYF. Here the CDR3 DNA reads TGTGCCAGCAGCCTAACCCGGGACAGGGAATCCTACGAGCAGTACTTC.

V gene TRBV6-1 combines with J gene TRBJ2-7; D ambiguous. V lost 1 base and J 1 base, leaving 8 bases between the germline ends. CDR3 length equals 14 residues. Per the germline V gene, CDR1 is MNHNS and CDR2 is SASEGT. Here the CDR3 DNA reads TGTGCCAGCAGTGAAGTGGGTCTTTCCTACGAGCAGTACTTC. Translating it yields CASSEVGLSYEQYF.

This chain joins TRBV15 and TRBJ2-5; 9 bases agree with TRBD1. CDR1 is LNHNV and CDR2 is YYDKDF in the germline V gene (reference sequence). The V segment lost 5 bases and the J segment 5 bases; nucleotides outside the gene matches: 15. The CDR3 covers 17 residues. Here the CDR3 reads CATSANRGLTGRETQYF. The CDR3 DNA reads as TGTGCCACCAGCGCAAACAGGGGGCTAACGGGACGGGAGACCCAGTACTTC.

DNA of the CDR3: TGTGCCAGCAGCTTAGGGACAGGGGAGTCCTACAATGAGCAGTTCTTC. It yields the protein CASSLGTGESYNEQFF. This chain joins TRBV7-9 and TRBJ2-1; TRBD1 aligns across 9 bases. CDR1 SEHNR and CDR2 FQNEAQ come from the germline V gene (reference sequence). The CDR3 totals 16 residues. V lost 1 base to trimming and J lost 1 base; unmatched junction nucleotides: 2.

V is TRBV6-6 and J is TRBJ2-1; the D gene is possibly TRBD2 (5 bases). Trimming stripped 10 bases from V and 3 bases from J, with 13 bases between. The CDR3 extends over 13 amino acids. Looked up from germline, CDR1 is MNHNY and CDR2 is SVGAGI (reference sequence). For the CDR3, the DNA is TGTGCCACCACGGGGTCACTCTACAATGAGCAGTTCTTC. It codes for CATTGSLYNEQFF.

This sequence joins TRBV5-1 and TRBJ2-5, with D possibly being TRBD2 (6 bases). Per germline, CDR1 SGHRS and CDR2 YFSETQ. The CDR3 totals 17 residues. V was pared by 0 bases and J by 2 bases, with 17 bases between. The CDR3 loop reads CASSLAPTGGIQETQYF. Here the CDR3 DNA reads TGCGCCAGCAGCTTGGCTCCCACTGGCGGGATACAAGAGACCCAGTACTTC.

The rearrangement links TRBV6-6 to TRBJ2-7, with D hard to call. Germline V gene sequence: CDR1 MNHNY, CDR2 SVGAGI (reference sequence). Deletions cut 7 bases from V and 2 bases from J, with 9 bases between. This CDR3 has 12 residues. CDR3 in DNA: TGTGCCAGCAATGCAGACCCCTACGAGCAGTACTTC. The encoded protein is CASNADPYEQYF.

The gene calls are TRBV10-2 and TRBJ2-7, with TRBD2 as a possible D gene (6 bases). Germline V gene sequence: CDR1 WSHSY, CDR2 SAAADI. Trimming took 3 bases from V and 4 from J, leaving 34 bases between them. CDR3 size: 21 residues. In DNA form, the CDR3 reads TGCGCCAGCAGTGACTCTGTTGTGGAATGGGACCGGGACTTCCGTCAGTACGAGCAGTACTTC. Protein: CASSDSVVEWDRDFRQYEQYF.

This clone appeared a few times. Other nucleotide sequences in the sample specify the same CDR3. The chain recombines TRBV5-1 with TRBJ2-7; tentative D call: TRBD2 (5 bases). V lost 4 bases and J 2 bases, leaving 7 bases between the germline ends. Germline V gene lookup returns CDR1 SGHRS and CDR2 YFSETQ. This CDR3 is 12 amino acids long. The CDR3 bases are TGCGCCAGCAGCCCGGGGACCTACGAGCAGTACTTC. This translates into CASSPGTYEQYF.

This chain connects TRBV28 to TRBJ1-6; D perhaps matches TRBD1 (6 bases). The CDR3 consists of 16 residues. Germline lookup yields CDR1 MDHEN and CDR2 SYDVKM. The V end lost 5 bases, the J end lost 7 bases, and 18 bases lay between the germline ends. CDR3 region: CASSVYRELKNSPLHF. The CDR3 DNA reads as TGTGCCAGCAGTGTCTACAGGGAGTTAAAAAATTCACCCCTCCACTTT.

The genes are TRBV28 and TRBJ1-2, with D tentatively TRBD1 (6 bases). Trimming removed 6 bases at V and 3 bases at J, with 17 bases between. The CDR3 has 15 residues. Germline assignment: CDR1 MDHEN and CDR2 SYDVKM. CDR3 nucleotides: TGTGCCAGCAGATTACAGGGAAGCGGCGACTATGGCTACACCTTC. This encodes CASRLQGSGDYGYTF.

The V and J genes are TRBV5-8 and TRBJ2-2; D gene unclear. V was cut by 4 bases and J by 4 bases, with 2 bases left in between. This CDR3 spans 11 amino acids. Per germline, CDR1 SGHTS and CDR2 YDEGEE. The CDR3 sequence is CASSTTGELFF. CDR3 coding DNA: TGTGCCAGCAGCACCACCGGGGAGCTGTTTTTT.

In regard to this clone: This same CDR3 is encoded by further DNA sequences in the sample. The genes are TRBV13 and TRBJ1-1, with a weak D call TRBD1 (5 bases). Trimming took 1 base from V and 0 from J, leaving 9 bases between them. This CDR3 contains 15 residues. Germline V gene sequence: CDR1 PRHDT, CDR2 FYEKMQ (reference sequence). The CDR3 spells CASSLEGVMNTEAFF. The CDR3 DNA reads as TGTGCCAGCAGCTTAGAAGGGGTCATGAACACTGAAGCTTTCTTT.